This T cell receptor (beta chain) appears in the sequencing data of a study of blood T cell repertoires in COVID-19 (TCRdb year 2020). Notes on the research overall: Collaborator samples came from the United States, Italy and Spain and covered acute and convalescent phases of COVID-19. The prospective study material was composed of cDNA or gDNA derived from T cells, B-cell-depleted T cells, or PBMCs. The dataset comprised deeply sampled blood TCRbeta repertoires from subjects exposed to, actively infected with, or recovered from COVID-19. The repertoires were released in a freely available public database intended as a resource for research on the immune response to SARS-CoV-2. The samples were drawn from two sources: the first 160 participants of the ongoing ImmuneRACE study, and fewer than 1,500 subjects contributed by 6 global collaborators. The sample metadata nearly always contained a de-identified subject ID, COVID-19 status, age in years and sex. Where available, HLA class I and class II types were taken from metadata supplied by the sample provider and were not determined by assay-based typing. What the study reported, not specific to this receptor: The quantity of clinical and demographic metadata differed by source and by participant and was supplied without curation.

The immunoSEQ Assay, a bias-controlled multiplex PCR, was used to amplify TCRbeta CDR3 regions from genomic DNA. In the authors' own workflow: The number of nucleated cells in each sample was estimated by amplification of reference gene primers within the assay. To quantify the absolute abundance of each unique TCRbeta CDR3 rearrangement, sequence reads were collapsed and filtered. For each sample, productive Simpson clonality was calculated as the square root of Simpson's diversity index across productive rearrangements. Sourced from immuneACCESS, this table was stored by TCRdb with only in-frame sequences that have V and J called. A share of the clones is absent; for the studies checked, an unresolved V gene accounts for under half, and the remainder has no known explanation. That table is the source of V, J and clone size, and D and trimming were worked out from the DNA. Here the sample has 120,000 to 150,000 clones; more than 75% occur a single time. The top ten hold approximately 4.6% of the sample.

The collaborating institutions used their own protocols to collect whole blood in K2EDTA tubes. Collaborator samples were shipped for TCRbeta analysis as frozen whole blood, isolated PBMCs, or DNA extracted from either sample type. The CDR3 goes from the cysteine to the phenylalanine over 16 residues. Solely the CDR3 DNA is kept, with 48 bases framed from the first base. Comment on this clone: Its binding antigen is unknown. Base quality data are lacking; no much larger clone is found one base away.

The rearranged segments are TRBV21-1 and TRBJ1-5; the table calls TRBD1, which could not be checked here. TRBV21-1 is reported as a pseudogene. The sequence derives from a human donor in a cohort sampled during active COVID-19. Sequenced material: peripheral blood. The CDR3: CASSRTGTLVNQPQHF. The nucleotides read TGTGCCAGCAGCAGGACAGGGACGTTGGTTAATCAGCCCCAGCATTTT.